The 3 T cell receptor beta chains listed next were all sequenced from one sample in a study of beta chain features in type 1 diabetes. Reverse transcribing all isolated RNA meant expressed TCRB transcripts were sequenced. TCRdb's table, derived via immunoSEQ multiplex PCR, lists solely in-frame clones and lacks some. Of 680,000 or so clones detected, roughly an eighth appear once; the ten largest clones hold roughly 0.022%. Study observations and caveats: Within each of all four CD4+ subsets, Type 1 diabetes patients had TCRB CDR3s that were moderately but significantly shorter.

These TCRs are of unknown antigen specificity. Sequencing used naive CD4+ T cells from blood. These receptors were collected from a man younger than 30 with type 1 diabetes.

The J gene is TRBJ1-4, the V gene TRBV7-2; tentatively, D is TRBD1 (5 bases). V lost 8 bases and J lost 6, with 19 bases in between. CDR1 is SGHTA and CDR2 is FQGNSA in the germline V gene. There are 15 residues in the CDR3. The CDR3: CASRAPGTAHEKLFF. Here the CDR3 DNA reads TGTGCCAGCCGAGCTCCCGGGACGGCCCATGAAAAACTGTTTTTT.

The V gene is TRBV6-5, the J gene TRBJ2-7; D gene ambiguous. V gave up 6 bases and J gave up 3 bases, with 6 bases separating them. Germline V gives CDR1 MNHEY, CDR2 SVGAGI. CDR3 length: 11 residues. The CDR3 region has the DNA TGTGCCAGCAGGGGATACTACGAGCAGTACTTC. It is translated as CASRGYYEQYF.

The chain uses TRBV7-2 and TRBJ1-2, with no clear D. Deletions cut 7 bases from V and 7 bases from J, with 16 bases between. The CDR3 is 13 amino acids. Germline V gene data show CDR1 as SGHTA and CDR2 as FQGNSA. The CDR3 nucleotides are TGTGCCAGCACCCCAGTTGGGTTCGGTGGCTACACCTTC. Its translation is CASTPVGFGGYTF.